This T cell receptor beta chain was sequenced for a study of shared clonotypes between healthy human individuals. Cells designated naive CD8 were CD45RO-negative and were positively selected for CCR7, with terminally differentiated effector memory CD45RA+ cells excluded. Healthy and HIV-negative, the adult donors had no recent acute infections or vaccinations. This CDR3 is 15 amino acids long. With 3 bases removed from V and 0 bases from J, the gap between germline ends came to 12 bases. Germline V CDR1 and CDR2: SEHNR, FQNEAQ (reference sequence). This clone was picked up one time. Clones were read by immunoSEQ multiplex PCR, and TCRdb kept only the in-frame ones, dropping some. Among under 2,000,000 clones listed, about 95% were seen once.

J is TRBJ2-7 and V is TRBV7-9; tentatively, D is TRBD1 (6 bases). The receptor's source is a young man in good health. Sequenced input: naive CD8+ T cells sorted from blood. The CDR3 DNA sequence: TGTGCCAGCAGCTTGGCCCAGGGGCGCTCCTACGAGCAGTACTTC. Translation gives CASSLAQGRSYEQYF.